This is a list of T cell receptor beta chains from one sample in a study of cytomegalovirus exposure and HLA in healthy donors. Method: immunoSEQ multiplex PCR; TCRdb's copy keeps in-frame clones and lacks some. Of over 120,000 clones in the sample, 65% to 90% are singletons; the top ten hold 2.5% to 3%. Material: PBMCs. The receptors shown here come from a woman aged 25 to 39 in good health and CMV-seronegative. The CDR3 runs from the conserved cysteine through the conserved F or W.

V gene: TRBV28
CDR3 protein: CASSPPLGERDPSSYEQYF

V gene: TRBV7-2
CDR3 protein: CASSGTGGPPLFF

V gene: TRBV30
CDR3 protein: CAWSRQGNSPLHF

V gene: TRBV7-9
CDR3 protein: CASSSSSGSSYEQYF

V gene: TRBV5-1
CDR3 protein: CASGTGREYGYTF

V gene: TRBV27
CDR3 protein: CASSPRTGTGAKNTEAFF

V gene: TRBV7-3
CDR3 protein: CASSLGRGQAYEQYF

V gene: TRBV19
CDR3 protein: CASSTSKEARKLFF

V gene: TRBV11-2
CDR3 protein: CASSPSDILNTEAFF

V gene: TRBV12-5
CDR3 protein: CASGTGAVDTQYF

V gene: TRBV6-5
CDR3 protein: CASSEVGQDSPLHF

V gene: TRBV4-2
CDR3 protein: CASSQDGTSGYNEQFF

V gene: TRBV15
CDR3 protein: CATSPGVGNTIYF

V gene: TRBV9
CDR3 protein: CASSVGPDTSEQYF

V gene: TRBV7-2
CDR3 protein: CASSLAGQGFTEAFF

V gene: TRBV5-1
CDR3 protein: CASSSLTGDGEQFF

V gene: TRBV6-6
CDR3 protein: CASRQSGQGNNQPQHF

V gene: TRBV19
CDR3 protein: CASSTDRDWTEAFF

V gene: TRBV7-8
CDR3 protein: CASSLFGTGNGNEQYF

V gene: TRBV27
CDR3 protein: CASSTQGQGGVYEQYF

V gene: TRBV19
CDR3 protein: CASSGFIYGYTF

V gene: TRBV19
CDR3 protein: CASSMYRRPRNTQYF

V gene: TRBV5-1
CDR3 protein: CASSLVSGSNYGYTF

V gene: TRBV5-1
CDR3 protein: CASSLGNTGTGAEAGYEQYF

V gene: TRBV18
CDR3 protein: CASSRGYEQYF

V gene: TRBV1
CDR3 protein: CTSSQGTGEQPQHF

V gene: TRBV27
CDR3 protein: CASSLSRQIYEQYF

V gene: TRBV30
CDR3 protein: CAQGSSYNSPLHF

V gene: TRBV5-4
CDR3 protein: CASSSIGVAGGRETQYF

V gene: TRBV28
CDR3 protein: CASSLQQGFPGELFF

V gene: TRBV7-8
CDR3 protein: CASSLTGGIGYNEQFF

V gene: TRBV7-9
CDR3 protein: CASSSRTPSGNTIYF

V gene: TRBV10-2
CDR3 protein: CASSERQGSGNTIYF

V gene: TRBV10-2
CDR3 protein: CATQAPPSYEQYF

V gene: TRBV9
CDR3 protein: CASTLSPASGRGNTQYF

V gene: TRBV9
CDR3 protein: CASSGTGGTGELFF

V gene: TRBV19
CDR3 protein: CASQAQGLSNEKLFF

V gene: TRBV28
CDR3 protein: CASSLFSGRFGDTQYF

V gene: TRBV9
CDR3 protein: CASSVGLGRDQPQHF

V gene: TRBV5-6
CDR3 protein: CASSAGTGNQPQHF

V gene: TRBV7-2
CDR3 protein: CASSLGGFSSYEQYF

V gene: TRBV2
CDR3 protein: CASGVPAGGGSYEQYF

V gene: TRBV4-2
CDR3 protein: CASSQVLQEDQYF

V gene: TRBV4-2
CDR3 protein: CASSQEARGGPSEQYF

V gene: TRBV10-3
CDR3 protein: CATDDSGSNQPQHF

V gene: TRBV10-3
CDR3 protein: CAISESRGTGNTEAFF

V gene: TRBV10-2
CDR3 protein: CASSTRTGGNTEAFF

V gene: TRBV5-1
CDR3 protein: CASSLGDRVQEYF

V gene: TRBV9
CDR3 protein: CASSVGEETQYF

V gene: TRBV27
CDR3 protein: CASTNRGGNQPQHF

V gene: TRBV19
CDR3 protein: CASNSATGGNNEQFF

V gene: TRBV6-5
CDR3 protein: CASSYSGRGYGYTF

V gene: TRBV11-3
CDR3 protein: CASSLEPSGYNEQFF

V gene: TRBV19
CDR3 protein: CASSRMRGETQYF

V gene: TRBV6-6
CDR3 protein: CASTLKGEHGELFF